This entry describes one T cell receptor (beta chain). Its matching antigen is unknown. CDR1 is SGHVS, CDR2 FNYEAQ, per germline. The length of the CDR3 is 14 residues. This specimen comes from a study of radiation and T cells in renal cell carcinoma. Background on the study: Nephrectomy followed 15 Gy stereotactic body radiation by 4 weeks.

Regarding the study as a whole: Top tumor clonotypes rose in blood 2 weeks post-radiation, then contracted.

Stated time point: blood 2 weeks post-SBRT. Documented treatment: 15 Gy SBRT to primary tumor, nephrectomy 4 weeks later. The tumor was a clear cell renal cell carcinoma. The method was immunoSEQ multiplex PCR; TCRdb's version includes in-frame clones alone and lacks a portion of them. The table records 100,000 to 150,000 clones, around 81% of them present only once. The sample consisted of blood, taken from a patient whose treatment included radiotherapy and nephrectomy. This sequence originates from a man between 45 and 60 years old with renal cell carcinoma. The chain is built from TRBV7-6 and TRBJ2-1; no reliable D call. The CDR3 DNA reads TGTGCTACGGCCCCGAGAATGGGTTACAATGAGCAGTTCTTC. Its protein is CATAPRMGYNEQFF.